The 27 T cell receptor beta chains listed next were all sequenced from one sample in a study of T cells in Graves' hyperthyroidism and ophthalmopathy. RNA transcripts served as the template for amplifying TCR beta CDR3 regions. The HTBI set primed first-round TCR CDR3 RT-PCR. TCRdb independently ran MiXCR on the multiplex PCR reads; one entry per CDR3 protein. The sample lists about half a million distinct CDR3 sequences; around 16% were seen once. Sequenced input: blood. The receptor set was obtained from a woman younger than 45 with Graves' ophthalmopathy.

J is TRBJ2-3 and V is TRBV7-8, with TRBD2 matching over 10 bases. Germline CDR1 reads SGHVS; CDR2 reads FQNEAQ. CDR3 length equals 12 residues. V trimming: 1 base; J trimming: 13 bases; junction bases outside the gene matches: 2. CDR3 sequence reads: CASSLVGTSEYF. CDR3 DNA: TGTGCCAGCAGCTTAGTTGGGACTAGCGAGTATTTT.

The chain is built from TRBV4-1 and TRBJ2-3, with D tentatively TRBD2 (6 bases). The germline V gene has CDR1 MGHRA and CDR2 YSYEKL. Trimming cost V 1 base and J 4 bases, with 15 bases left between them. The CDR3 consists of 16 residues. The CDR3 DNA sequence: TGCGCCAGCAGCCAAGTCCGGGGGTATCAGGCAGATACGCAGTATTTT. Residues: CASSQVRGYQADTQYF.

This clonotype appeared a few times. CDR3 sequence (DNA): TGCAGCGTGACCAGGGGAGGTGAAGCTTTCTTT. Residues: CSVTRGGEAFF. The J gene is TRBJ1-1, the V gene TRBV29-1, with D possibly TRBD1 on 6 matching bases. CDR1 SQVTM and CDR2 ANQGSEA come from the germline V gene. Trimming removed 6 bases from V and 7 bases from J, with 12 bases in between. The CDR3 is 11 residues long.

This clonotype appeared many times. The chain carries TRBV9 and TRBJ2-3; a weak D match, TRBD2 (5 bases). Germline V lookup: CDR1 SGDLS, CDR2 YYNGEE. CDR3 length equals 14 residues. V was shortened by 5 bases and J by 2 bases, with 12 bases between the two germline ends. This CDR3 is CASSPGLNTDTQYF. Written as DNA, the CDR3 is TGTGCCAGCAGTCCCGGACTCAACACAGATACGCAGTATTTT.

This clonotype was counted at least ten times. This rearrangement joins TRBV5-1 to TRBJ2-3; 13 bases are a match to TRBD2. V dropped 2 bases and J dropped 0; count of bases not matched to a gene: 9. Germline CDR1 SGHRS, CDR2 YFSETQ. The CDR3 runs 19 residues. In nucleotides, the CDR3 is TGCGCCAGCAGCTTCGGGACTAGCGGGGATGGGCTTAGCACAGATACGCAGTATTTT. Translating gives CASSFGTSGDGLSTDTQYF.

The table lists this clonotype with a few counts. J is TRBJ2-2 and V is TRBV7-3; possibly TRBD1 for D (6 bases). Germline CDR1 reads SGHTA; CDR2 reads FQGTGA. V lost 5 bases and J 3 bases, leaving 13 bases between the germline ends. The CDR3 loop spans 15 amino acids. The CDR3 region is CASSPGTLDTGELFF. The CDR3 region has the DNA TGTGCCAGCAGCCCTGGGACACTCGACACCGGGGAGCTGTTTTTT.

In its sample, this clonotype was seen a few times. The chain recombines TRBV20-1 with TRBJ2-2; unclear D gene. Germline V gene lookup returns CDR1 DFQATT and CDR2 SNEGSKA (reference sequence). Trimming pared 0 bases from V and 5 bases from J, leaving 7 bases between. The CDR3 runs 13 residues. CDR3 amino acids: CSARDYYTGELFF. The CDR3 DNA is TGCAGTGCTAGAGACTATTATACCGGGGAGCTGTTTTTT.

This clonotype was recorded at least ten times. DNA of the CDR3: TGTGCCAGCAGCCAAGAGGGACTAGCGTTTCGCTCTGGGGCCAACGTCCTGACTTTC. This sequence encodes CASSQEGLAFRSGANVLTF. V and J are TRBV4-2 and TRBJ2-6, with TRBD2 matching over 10 bases. There are 19 residues in the CDR3. The germline V gene has CDR1 LGHNA and CDR2 YNFKEQ. Trimming at V came to 0 bases and at J to 0 bases, leaving 5 bases not matched to a gene.

There are a few counts of this clonotype. J is TRBJ2-7 and V is TRBV7-2, with TRBD1 as a possible D gene (5 bases). V lost 5 bases and J lost 5, with 13 bases in between. This CDR3 spans 13 amino acids. Germline assignment: CDR1 SGHTA and CDR2 FQGNSA. The CDR3 loop reads CASSQGALHEQYF. The CDR3 bases are TGTGCCAGCAGCCAGGGCGCACTGCACGAGCAGTACTTC.

In its sample, this clonotype was seen many times. V gene TRBV28 combines with J gene TRBJ2-7; TRBD2 matches 9 bases. The CDR3 length is 15 residues. Losses at the gene ends were 4 bases for V and 2 bases for J; bases not matched to a gene: 6. Germline CDR1 MDHEN, CDR2 SYDVKM. The CDR3 DNA sequence: TGTGCCAGCAGTTATCAGGGACTAGCAGCCTACGAGCAGTACTTC. This encodes CASSYQGLAAYEQYF.

This clonotype was seen ten or more times. The chain has TRBV7-2 and TRBJ2-2, with 11 bases lining up with TRBD2. Trimming took 4 bases from V and 6 from J; bases not matched to a gene: 19. The CDR3 has 20 residues. From germline, CDR1 is SGHTA and CDR2 FQGNSA. CDR3 DNA: TGTGCCAGCAGCTCTAGCGGGGGGCCCTCTAGCGGGATATGGGCCGGGGAGCTGTTTTTT. Protein sequence: CASSSSGGPSSGIWAGELFF.

The chain uses TRBV20-1 and TRBJ1-5, with 7 bases aligning to TRBD1. The CDR3 spans 15 residues. The V and J ends lost 6 bases and 0 bases, in that order; junction bases with no gene match: 8. In germline, CDR1 is DFQATT, CDR2 SNEGSKA (reference sequence). CDR3 region: CSARDSLLSNQPQHF. The CDR3 DNA sequence: TGCAGTGCCCGGGACAGCCTCCTTAGCAATCAGCCCCAGCATTTT.

This clonotype was seen a few times. This rearrangement joins TRBV27 to TRBJ2-2; TRBD2 agrees at 11 bases. V lost 5 bases, J lost 7 bases, and 3 bases stayed unmatched. The CDR3 has 14 residues. Germline CDR1 reads MNHEY; CDR2 reads SMNVEV (reference sequence). DNA for the CDR3: TGTGCCAGCAGTCACCTAGCGGGAGGCGGGGAGCTGTTTTTT. This gives the protein CASSHLAGGGELFF.

The CDR3 DNA is TGCAGTGCTAGTTGGGCGACTAGCGGGAGGGCCCCCGGGGAGCTGTTTTTT. It yields the protein CSASWATSGRAPGELFF. This chain joins TRBV20-1 and TRBJ2-2, with 14 bases matching TRBD2. V trimming: 3 bases; J trimming: 6 bases; junction bases outside the gene matches: 9. The germline gives CDR1 DFQATT, CDR2 SNEGSKA (reference sequence). The CDR3 has 17 residues.

Worth noting for this clonotype: A much larger clone lies one base from this, so it may be a read error. The gene calls are TRBV28 and TRBJ1-2, with 7 bases fitting TRBD1. Trimming took 8 bases from V and 4 from J; bases not matched to a gene: 13. CDR1 MDHEN and CDR2 SYDVKM come from the germline V gene. CDR3 length equals 15 residues. CDR3 protein: CASRDRALNLYGYTF. CDR3 nucleotides: TGTGCCAGCCGGGACAGAGCTTTAAATCTCTATGGCTACACCTTC.

This clonotype was seen many times. The J gene is TRBJ1-2, the V gene TRBV2, with 7 bases matching TRBD1. Germline V gene sequence: CDR1 SNHLY, CDR2 FYNNEI. CDR3 length: 13 amino acids. V lost 6 bases to trimming and J lost 4 bases; unmatched junction nucleotides: 5. CDR3 loop: CASRPEGAYGYTF. Written as DNA, the CDR3 is TGTGCCAGCAGACCCGAGGGGGCCTATGGCTACACCTTC. Full variable domain (remainder filled in from reference TRBV2 and TRBJ1-2): EPEVTQTPSHQVTQMGQEVILRCVPISNHLYFYWYRQILGQKVEFLVSFYNNEISEKSEIFDDQFSVERPDGSNFTLKIRSTKLEDSAMYFCASRPEGAYGYTFGSGTRLTVV.

The chain is built from TRBV10-2 and TRBJ2-3, with 8 bases fitting TRBD2. Trimming at V came to 6 bases and at J to 2 bases, leaving 4 bases not matched to a gene. Germline-derived CDR1 and CDR2 are WSHSY and SAAADI. CDR3 length: 14 amino acids. This chain's CDR3 is CASRRGLDTDTQYF. In DNA form, the CDR3 reads TGCGCCAGCAGGAGGGGACTAGACACAGATACGCAGTATTTT.

The chain links TRBV20-1 to TRBJ2-7; a possible D gene is TRBD1 (5 bases). Deletions cut 5 bases from V and 2 bases from J, with 16 bases between. Germline CDR1 reads DFQATT; CDR2 reads SNEGSKA (reference sequence). CDR3 length: 14 amino acids. CDR3 nucleotides: TGCAGTGCTCCCCGATGGGGCAGGGCCTACGAGCAGTACTTC. This encodes CSAPRWGRAYEQYF.

This clonotype was observed many times. The chain couples TRBV4-1 to TRBJ1-2; 12 bases line up with TRBD1. CDR1 is MGHRA and CDR2 is YSYEKL in the germline V gene. The CDR3 consists of 14 residues. J gave up 7 bases and V 4 bases, and 4 bases lay outside the gene matches. CDR3 loop: CASSRDRGLSGYTF. The DNA for the CDR3 is TGCGCCAGCAGCCGGGACAGGGGGCTCAGTGGCTACACCTTC.

This clonotype has a count of ten or more. The rearrangement links TRBV18 to TRBJ2-3, with no clear D. The germline V gene has CDR1 KGHSH and CDR2 LQKENI. The CDR3 is made up of 12 amino acids. Deletions cut 0 bases from V and 3 bases from J, with 1 base between. In nucleotides, the CDR3 is TGTGCCAGCTCACCACCAACAGATACGCAGTATTTT. This gives the protein CASSPPTDTQYF.

The V call is TRBV24-1, the J call TRBJ2-5; 8 nucleotides match TRBD1. The V gene end was trimmed by 6 bases and the J gene end by 2 bases; junction bases not matched to a gene: 4. Germline CDR1 and CDR2: KGHDR and SFDVKD. CDR3 size: 14 residues. In DNA form, the CDR3 reads TGTGCCACCAGTCTAAACAGGGGGCAAGAGACCCAGTACTTC. It translates to CATSLNRGQETQYF.

This rearrangement joins TRBV6-1 to TRBJ2-7, with 12 nucleotides matching TRBD1. The germline V gene encodes CDR1 MNHNS and CDR2 SASEGT. The V segment lost 6 bases and the J segment 3 bases; nucleotides outside the gene matches: 12. The CDR3 contains 17 residues. The CDR3 DNA reads as TGTGCCAGCAGCACTACCGGGACAGGGGGCGGTTTCTACGAGCAGTACTTC. The encoded protein is CASSTTGTGGGFYEQYF.

This clonotype was counted only a few times. This chain connects TRBV6-2 or TRBV6-3 to TRBJ1-5, with 10 bases lining up with TRBD1. CDR3 size: 13 residues. CDR1 and CDR2 (germline): MNHEY, SVGEGT. V shed 7 bases and J 9 bases; nucleotides not matched to a gene: 6. Here the CDR3 DNA reads TGTGCCAGCACCGGGACAGGGGTGCGGCCCCAGCATTTT. Translated: CASTGTGVRPQHF.

The chain combines TRBV28 with TRBJ2-5, with D perhaps matching TRBD1 or TRBD2 (6 bases each). V lost 2 bases and J lost 6, with 13 bases in between. The germline V gene has CDR1 MDHEN and CDR2 SYDVKM. The CDR3 sequence is 14 residues long. The CDR3 spells CASSLRKGGKTQYF. For the CDR3, the DNA is TGTGCCAGCAGTTTAAGAAAGGGGGGAAAGACCCAGTACTTC.

The V and J genes are TRBV3-1 and TRBJ2-7, with 11 positions matching TRBD1. The ends lost 4 bases at V and 6 bases at J; junction bases unmatched: 2. Germline values: CDR1 LGHDT, CDR2 YNNKEL (reference sequence). CDR3 length equals 13 residues. The DNA for the CDR3 is TGTGCCAGCAGCCCGGGACAGGGGGGCGAGCAGTACTTC. Amino acid sequence: CASSPGQGGEQYF.

In its sample, this clonotype was seen a few times. The genes are TRBV11-2 and TRBJ2-2; the match to TRBD2 covers 12 bases. Trimming took 5 bases from V and 10 from J; bases not matched to a gene: 8. This CDR3 contains 15 residues. From germline, CDR1 is SGHAT and CDR2 FQNNGV. The CDR3 DNA is TGTGCCAGCAGCCATCTAGCGGGAGGGTACGAGGAGCTGTTTTTT. Protein product: CASSHLAGGYEELFF.

The table lists this clonotype with a few counts. V is TRBV5-1 and J is TRBJ1-5; D call uncertain. Looked up from germline, CDR1 is SGHRS and CDR2 is YFSETQ. With 6 bases removed from V and 3 bases from J, the gap between germline ends came to 19 bases. The CDR3 spans 16 residues. CDR3 sequence reads: CASIKYCSGINQPQHF. For the CDR3, the DNA is TGCGCCAGCATAAAATACTGTTCGGGTATCAATCAGCCCCAGCATTTT.